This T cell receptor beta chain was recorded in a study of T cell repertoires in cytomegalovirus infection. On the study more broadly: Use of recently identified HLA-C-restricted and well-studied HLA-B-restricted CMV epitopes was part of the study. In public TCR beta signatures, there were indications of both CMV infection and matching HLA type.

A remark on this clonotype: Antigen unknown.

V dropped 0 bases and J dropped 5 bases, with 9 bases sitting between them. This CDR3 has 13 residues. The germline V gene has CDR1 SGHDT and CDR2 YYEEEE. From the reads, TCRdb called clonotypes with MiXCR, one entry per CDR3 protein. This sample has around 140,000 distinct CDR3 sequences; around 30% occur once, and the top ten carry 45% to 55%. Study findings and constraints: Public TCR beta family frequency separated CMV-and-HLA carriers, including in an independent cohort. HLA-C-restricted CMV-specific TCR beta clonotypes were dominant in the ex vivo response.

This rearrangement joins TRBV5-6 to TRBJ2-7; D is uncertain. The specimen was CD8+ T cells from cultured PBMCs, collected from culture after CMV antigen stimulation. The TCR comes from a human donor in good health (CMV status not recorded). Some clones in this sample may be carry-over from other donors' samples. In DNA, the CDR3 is TGTGCCAGCAGCTTGGGGGGTCCCAACGAGCAGTACTTC. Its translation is CASSLGGPNEQYF.